The 15 T cell receptor beta chains presented below share a single source sample, sequenced in a study of T cells in Graves' hyperthyroidism and ophthalmopathy. The TCR beta CDR3 regions underwent amplification using RNA transcripts as the source. The study used the HTBI primer set for a first-round RT-PCR of the TCR CDR3. TCRdb redid the calling of the multiplex PCR reads with MiXCR, one entry per CDR3 protein. Of about 290,000 distinct CDR3 sequences in the sample, roughly 19% were seen once. Sequencing was performed on blood. The receptors stem from a man aged 50 to 59 with Graves' ophthalmopathy.

This clonotype has a handful of counts. The chain joins TRBV12-3 or TRBV12-4 to TRBJ1-5; D ambiguous. The CDR3 runs 14 residues. Trimming pared 1 base from V and 6 bases from J, leaving 10 bases between. The CDR3 is CASSLGGGIQPQHF. The CDR3 nucleotides are TGTGCCAGCAGTTTAGGAGGAGGGATTCAGCCCCAGCATTTT.

There are a few counts of this clonotype. This chain connects TRBV20-1 to TRBJ2-7; tentative D call: TRBD2 (5 bases). Germline V gene data show CDR1 as DFQATT and CDR2 as SNEGSKA (reference sequence). The CDR3 length is 12 residues. V was clipped by 1 base and J by 6 bases, with 10 bases between them. The CDR3 protein is CSARAGGSEQYF. The DNA for the CDR3 is TGCAGTGCTAGAGCCGGTGGGAGCGAGCAGTACTTC.

V usage is TRBV9 and J usage is TRBJ1-2; possibly TRBD1 for D (5 bases). This CDR3 contains 16 residues. CDR1 and CDR2 from the germline V gene are SGDLS and YYNGEE. The ends were cut back, 0 bases at V and 5 bases at J, with 17 bases in the middle. The CDR3 region is CASSVEHPGRKYGYTF. The CDR3 DNA follows: TGTGCCAGCAGCGTAGAACATCCGGGACGAAAATATGGCTACACCTTC.

The V call is TRBV20-1, the J call TRBJ1-1; perhaps TRBD1 as D (6 bases). The V gene's germline CDR1 is DFQATT and CDR2 SNEGSKA (reference sequence). V was trimmed by 0 bases and J by 2 bases, leaving 16 bases between them. CDR3 length: 16 residues. CDR3 amino acids: CSARDTSLGTNTEAFF. The CDR3 coding sequence is TGCAGTGCTAGAGATACGTCCCTAGGGACAAACACTGAAGCTTTCTTT.

This clonotype was observed a few times. The chain is built from TRBV6-1 and TRBJ1-5; TRBD1 matches 8 bases. The CDR3 contains 14 residues. The germline V gene encodes CDR1 MNHNS and CDR2 SASEGT. Germline trimming cut 8 bases from V and 3 bases from J; bases unmatched to any gene: 6. The CDR3 DNA is TGTGCCAGCCGGGACAGGACCTACAATCAGCCCCAGCATTTT. Amino acids: CASRDRTYNQPQHF.

This clonotype has at least ten counts. The chain employs TRBV27 and TRBJ2-3; TRBD1 matches 7 bases. V dropped 3 bases and J dropped 4; count of bases not matched to a gene: 1. This CDR3 comprises 13 residues. The V gene's germline CDR1 is MNHEY and CDR2 SMNVEV (reference sequence). The CDR3 loop reads CASSFRGSDTQYF. Here the CDR3 DNA reads TGTGCCAGCAGTTTCAGGGGGTCAGATACGCAGTATTTT.

This clonotype was seen a handful of times. The chain links TRBV12-3 or TRBV12-4 to TRBJ2-5; a possible D gene is TRBD2 (6 bases). Between the trimmed V and J ends, which lost 6 bases and 6 bases, there was a span of 20 bases. This CDR3 spans 15 amino acids. CDR3 in amino acids: CASREQSGALKTQYF. The CDR3 DNA is TGTGCCAGCAGAGAGCAGTCGGGAGCTTTAAAGACCCAGTACTTC.

This sequence joins TRBV30 and TRBJ2-3; 7 bases are a match to TRBD1. CDR3 size: 17 residues. The V gene end was trimmed by 5 bases and the J gene end by 5 bases; junction bases not matched to a gene: 19. Germline V lookup: CDR1 GTSNPN, CDR2 SVGIG (reference sequence). CDR3 protein: CAWGDSNPSPTRDTQYF. The CDR3 coding sequence is TGTGCCTGGGGGGACAGTAATCCATCACCGACGCGAGATACGCAGTATTTT.

This clonotype occurred many times. The chain combines TRBV7-9 with TRBJ1-1; D gene ambiguous. Germline CDR1 is SEHNR and CDR2 is FQNEAQ (reference sequence). CDR3 length equals 16 residues. V was clipped by 5 bases and J by 5 bases, with 21 bases between them. The CDR3: CASSLYPGGPRTEAFF. In DNA, the CDR3 is TGTGCCAGCAGCCTATACCCCGGCGGGCCAAGAACTGAAGCTTTCTTT.

This clonotype was observed many times. The V and J genes are TRBV18 and TRBJ2-1; no clear D gene. The V end lost 3 bases, the J end lost 7 bases, and 19 bases lay between the germline ends. Germline V gives CDR1 KGHSH, CDR2 LQKENI. The CDR3 has 16 residues. In nucleotides, the CDR3 is TGTGCCAGCTCACCTGGGGTAGGTCCCCAGGCTAATGAGCAGTTCTTC. Encoded protein: CASSPGVGPQANEQFF.

The chain employs TRBV6-5 and TRBJ1-6; D unresolved. Looked up from germline, CDR1 is MNHEY and CDR2 is SVGAGI. The V and J ends lost 2 bases and 7 bases respectively, with 6 bases between them. The CDR3 covers 13 residues. This CDR3 is CASSYQANSPLHF. The CDR3, as DNA: TGTGCCAGCAGTTACCAGGCCAATTCACCCCTCCACTTT.

The chain couples TRBV28 to TRBJ2-7; D might be TRBD2 (5 bases). Deletions cut 5 bases from V and 5 bases from J, with 13 bases between. Germline V gene lookup returns CDR1 MDHEN and CDR2 SYDVKM. This CDR3 has 13 amino acids. In DNA, the CDR3 is TGTGCCAGCAGTGGGAGTATCGGGAACGAGCAGTACTTC. Amino acid sequence: CASSGSIGNEQYF.

V usage is TRBV19 and J usage is TRBJ1-5, with a tentative D call TRBD1 (5 bases). Trimming pared 3 bases from V and 5 bases from J, leaving 14 bases between. CDR1 and CDR2 (germline): LNHDA, SQIVND (reference sequence). This CDR3 is built from 15 residues. The CDR3 sequence: CASSIQGTGYQPQHF. CDR3 sequence (DNA): TGTGCCAGTAGTATTCAGGGAACAGGATATCAGCCCCAGCATTTT. Full variable domain (missing parts from reference TRBV19 and TRBJ1-5): DGGITQSPKYLFRKEGQNVTLSCEQNLNHDAMYWYRQDPGQGLRLIYYSQIVNDFQKGDIAEGYSVSREKKESFPLTVTSAQKNPTAFYLCASSIQGTGYQPQHFGDGTRLSIL.

This clonotype has ten or more counts. The gene calls are TRBV11-2 and TRBJ2-2, with TRBD1 as a possible D gene (5 bases). The CDR3 covers 15 residues. Per germline, CDR1 SGHAT and CDR2 FQNNGV. V lost 5 bases, J lost 1 base, and 11 bases lay in between. This chain's CDR3 is CASSLSRGNTGELFF. CDR3 nucleotide sequence: TGTGCCAGCAGCCTCTCAAGGGGGAACACCGGGGAGCTGTTTTTT.

The sample holds many counts of this clonotype. The chain carries TRBV3-1 and TRBJ2-3; a possible D gene is TRBD1 (5 bases). Germline CDR1 reads LGHDT; CDR2 reads YNNKEL (reference sequence). The CDR3 sequence is 17 residues long. V gave up 0 bases and J gave up 0 bases, with 13 bases separating them. CDR3 bases: TGTGCCAGCAGCCAAGAGAGCCATTGGGGCAGCACAGATACGCAGTATTTT. This translates into CASSQESHWGSTDTQYF.